This passage covers 12 T cell receptor beta chains from one sample sequenced in a study of T cells after somatic rescue of genetic block. TCRdb's copy holds only in-frame clones and misses some; the assay was immunoSEQ multiplex PCR. The repertoire holds roughly 120,000 clones, with approximately 90% as singletons. The specimen was peripheral blood mononuclear cells (PBMCs). The receptors come from a woman under 30.

This rearrangement joins TRBV27 to TRBJ2-7; D unresolved. Trimming removed 4 bases from V and 2 bases from J, with 9 bases in between. The CDR3 consists of 13 residues. CDR1 and CDR2 (germline): MNHEY, SMNVEV (reference sequence). The CDR3 loop is CASSYGPTYEQYF. The DNA of the CDR3 is TGTGCCAGCAGTTATGGACCTACCTACGAGCAGTACTTC.

J is TRBJ1-5 and V is TRBV5-4; tentatively, D is TRBD1 (5 bases). CDR3 length: 14 amino acids. V was trimmed by 0 bases and J by 5 bases, leaving 9 bases between them. Germline values: CDR1 SGHNT, CDR2 YYREEE (reference sequence). The CDR3 nucleotides are TGTGCCAGCAGCTTGGCGGGGGGGGATCAGCCCCAGCATTTT. This translates into CASSLAGGDQPQHF.

The chain's CDR3 is CASSGEDREFGETQYF. The CDR3 DNA is TGTGCCAGCAGCGGGGAGGACAGGGAGTTTGGAGAGACCCAGTACTTC. The gene calls are TRBV9 and TRBJ2-5, with 8 bases aligning to TRBD1. V trimming: 3 bases; J trimming: 4 bases; junction bases outside the gene matches: 11. CDR3 length: 16 residues. Per the germline V gene, CDR1 is SGDLS and CDR2 is YYNGEE.

The gene calls are TRBV7-2 and TRBJ2-2; D possibly matches TRBD1 or TRBD2 (5 bases each). The ends were cut back, 0 bases at V and 1 base at J, with 9 bases in the middle. CDR1 SGHTA and CDR2 FQGNSA come from the germline V gene. The CDR3 covers 16 residues. The CDR3 protein is CASSLAGVQNTGELFF. In nucleotides, the CDR3 is TGTGCCAGCAGCTTAGCGGGGGTCCAGAACACCGGGGAGCTGTTTTTT.

The chain has TRBV30 and TRBJ1-5; 9 nucleotides align to TRBD1. Per germline, CDR1 GTSNPN and CDR2 SVGIG (reference sequence). J lost 2 bases, V lost 0 bases, and 8 bases had no gene match. This CDR3 contains 17 residues. CDR3 sequence: CAWSVGTGLRGNQPQHF. CDR3 sequence (DNA): TGTGCCTGGAGTGTAGGGACAGGGTTACGAGGCAATCAGCCCCAGCATTTT.

The chain combines TRBV6-6 with TRBJ2-6; TRBD2 might be the D (5 bases). V was pared by 5 bases and J by 2 bases, with 10 bases between. This CDR3 region has 15 residues. The germline CDR1 and CDR2 sequences are MNHNY and SVGAGI (reference sequence). The CDR3 DNA sequence: TGTGCCAGCAGTATCGGAGGTCCTGGGGCCAACGTCCTGACTTTC. Translated, it gives CASSIGGPGANVLTF.

V is TRBV11-1 and J is TRBJ2-5, with 7 bases fitting TRBD2. Per the germline V gene, CDR1 is SGHAT and CDR2 is FQDESV (reference sequence). CDR3 size: 15 residues. Unmatched junction bases numbered 11, after V lost 6 bases and J lost 4 bases. CDR3 sequence (DNA): TGTGCCAGCAGATTGGGAAGGGGAGGGGTAGAGACCCAGTACTTC. Translating gives CASRLGRGGVETQYF. Drawing the rest from reference TRBV11-1 and TRBJ2-5, the complete variable domain is EAEVAQSPRYKITEKSQAVAFWCDPISGHATLYWYRQILGQGPELLVQFQDESVVDDSQLPKDRFSAERLKGVDSTLKIQPAELGDSAMYLCASRLGRGGVETQYFGPGTRLLVL.

The chain uses TRBV27 and TRBJ1-6, with TRBD1 as a possible D gene (6 bases). Trimming pared 1 base from V and 7 bases from J, leaving 14 bases between. CDR1 is MNHEY and CDR2 is SMNVEV in the germline V gene (reference sequence). There are 16 residues in the CDR3. The CDR3 protein is CASSLWGGGENSPLHF. The CDR3 DNA is TGTGCCAGCAGTTTATGGGGGGGCGGGGAAAATTCACCCCTCCACTTT.

The CDR3 here is CASSSAGTGSTEAFF. CDR3 bases: TGTGCCAGCAGTTCTGCCGGGACAGGGTCCACTGAAGCTTTCTTT. The genes are TRBV28 and TRBJ1-1, with TRBD1 identical over 9 bases. The ends lost 4 bases at V and 4 bases at J; junction bases unmatched: 7. The V gene's germline CDR1 is MDHEN and CDR2 SYDVKM. CDR3 length: 15 amino acids.

J is TRBJ1-1 and V is TRBV5-6; no firm D call. V lost 2 bases, J lost 5 bases, and 10 bases lay in between. The CDR3 runs to 13 residues. CDR1 is SGHDT, CDR2 YYEEEE, per germline. The CDR3 DNA reads TGTGCCAGCAGCTTAGACCAGATGACTGAAGCTTTCTTT. This translates into CASSLDQMTEAFF. The full variable domain, rest sourced from reference TRBV5-6 and TRBJ1-1, is DAGVTQSPTHLIKTRGQQVTLRCSPKSGHDTVSWYQQALGQGPQFIFQYYEEEERQRGNFPDRFSGHQFPNYSSELNVNALLLGDSALYLCASSLDQMTEAFFGQGTRLTVV.

This chain joins TRBV11-1 and TRBJ1-6; weak D call: TRBD1 (5 bases). The germline V gene encodes CDR1 SGHAT and CDR2 FQDESV (reference sequence). The V end lost 4 bases, the J end lost 1 base, and 11 bases lay between the germline ends. The CDR3 has 16 residues. Written as DNA, the CDR3 is TGTGCCAGCAGCTACCGGGGGACGTCCTATAATTCACCCCTCCACTTT. Protein product: CASSYRGTSYNSPLHF.

The chain recombines TRBV7-8 with TRBJ1-2, with TRBD1 matching 7 bases. Per the germline V gene, CDR1 is SGHVS and CDR2 is FQNEAQ. The CDR3 is 14 amino acids. V trimming: 0 bases; J trimming: 6 bases; junction bases outside the gene matches: 4. CDR3 coding DNA: TGTGCCAGCAGCTTAGCGGGGACAGCAAATGGCTACACCTTC. Translating it yields CASSLAGTANGYTF. Full variable domain (remainder filled in from reference TRBV7-8 and TRBJ1-2): GAGVSQSPRYKVAKRGQDVALRCDPISGHVSLFWYQQALGQGPEFLTYFQNEAQLDKSGLPSDRFFAERPEGSVSTLKIQRTQQEDSAVYLCASSLAGTANGYTFGSGTRLTVV.